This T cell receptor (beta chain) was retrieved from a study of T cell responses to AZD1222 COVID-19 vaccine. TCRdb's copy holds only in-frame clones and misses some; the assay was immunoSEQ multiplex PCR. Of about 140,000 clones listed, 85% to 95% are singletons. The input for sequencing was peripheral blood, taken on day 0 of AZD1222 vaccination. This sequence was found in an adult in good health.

The CDR3 sequence is CASSQAILQRMNTEAFF. The CDR3 DNA follows: TGTGCCAGCAGCCAAGCAATCCTCCAGAGAATGAACACTGAAGCTTTCTTT. The chain employs TRBV4-2 and TRBJ1-1, with no clear D. The germline V gene encodes CDR1 LGHNA and CDR2 YNFKEQ. Trimming stripped 1 base from V and 0 bases from J, with 15 bases between. CDR3 length equals 17 residues.